These 32 T cell receptor beta chains were all obtained from the same sample, sequenced in a study of cytomegalovirus exposure and HLA in healthy donors. PCR amplification relied on 60 Vbeta primers (plus 13 Jbeta primers). Here immunoSEQ multiplex PCR was the method, and the copy in TCRdb shows in-frame clones only, minus some. The data show about 64,000 clones, roughly two thirds seen once. Sample: PBMCs. The receptor set was obtained from a woman in her fifties or sixties in good health and CMV-seronegative.

V is TRBV19 and J is TRBJ1-2; 9 bases match TRBD1. The junction had 10 bases not matched to a gene; V was cut back by 6 bases and J by 8 bases. The CDR3 runs to 14 residues. Germline loops: CDR1 LNHDA, CDR2 SQIVND (reference sequence). The CDR3 sequence: CASSPGQGGFGYTF. The CDR3 DNA follows: TGTGCCAGTAGCCCGGGACAGGGAGGGTTCGGCTACACCTTC.

The J gene is TRBJ2-1, the V gene TRBV11-2; D is perhaps TRBD2 (5 bases). Germline V CDR1 and CDR2: SGHAT, FQNNGV. There are 13 residues in the CDR3. V lost 4 bases to trimming and J lost 7 bases, with 11 bases between them. Here the CDR3 DNA reads TGTGCCAGCAGCTCAGGACTCCAAAATGAGCAGTTCTTC. It is translated as CASSSGLQNEQFF.

This rearrangement joins TRBV5-6 to TRBJ2-4; 12 bases fit TRBD2. With 4 bases clipped from V and 6 bases from J, the junction kept 11 bases outside the gene matches. The CDR3 runs to 17 residues. CDR1 SGHDT and CDR2 YYEEEE come from the germline V gene. The CDR3 region has the DNA TGTGCCAGCAGCAGCCTAGCGGGAGGGCCGATCGGAAACATTCAGTACTTC. This encodes CASSSLAGGPIGNIQYF.

This chain links TRBV15 with TRBJ2-1; 7 bases align to TRBD2. The J segment lost 15 bases and the V segment lost 0 bases, leaving 8 bases of the junction unmatched. This CDR3 is 13 amino acids long. Germline assignment: CDR1 LNHNV and CDR2 YYDKDF (reference sequence). The CDR3 DNA reads TGTGCCACCAGCAGAGATCGGGGGGATGGTTGGTTCTTC. It codes for CATSRDRGDGWFF.

The chain combines TRBV30 with TRBJ2-5; a possible D gene is TRBD1 (6 bases). The V end lost 2 bases, the J end lost 1 base, and 8 bases lay between the germline ends. The CDR3 totals 13 residues. CDR1 and CDR2 from the germline V gene are GTSNPN and SVGIG (reference sequence). The chain's CDR3 is CAWSTGPQETQYF. CDR3 DNA sequence: TGTGCCTGGAGTACAGGGCCCCAAGAGACCCAGTACTTC.

This clone was found a few times. The V gene is TRBV19, the J gene TRBJ2-2; 8 bases map to TRBD2. The CDR3 has 14 residues. Per the germline V gene, CDR1 is LNHDA and CDR2 is SQIVND (reference sequence). V dropped 4 bases and J dropped 6; count of bases not matched to a gene: 4. CDR3 amino acids: CASSSSGNAGELFF. In DNA form, the CDR3 reads TGTGCCAGTAGTAGTAGCGGGAATGCCGGGGAGCTGTTTTTT.

This clone showed up just a few times. The CDR3 sequence: CASRYQGGTEAFF. CDR3 coding DNA: TGTGCCAGCAGGTATCAGGGGGGAACTGAAGCTTTCTTT. The chain recombines TRBV6-5 with TRBJ1-1; 7 positions match TRBD1. Germline lookup yields CDR1 MNHEY and CDR2 SVGAGI. V shed 6 bases and J 5 bases; nucleotides not matched to a gene: 6. The CDR3 has 13 residues.

The rearrangement links TRBV15 to TRBJ1-4; possibly TRBD1 for D (5 bases). The CDR3 has 14 residues. Trimming removed 1 base at V and 8 bases at J, with 11 bases between. Germline-derived CDR1 and CDR2 are LNHNV and YYDKDF (reference sequence). CDR3 loop: CATSRGQGGEKLFF. The DNA of the CDR3 is TGTGCCACCAGCAGAGGGCAGGGCGGAGAAAAACTGTTTTTT. The full variable domain, in which reference TRBV15 and TRBJ1-4 provide the parts outside the CDR3, is DAMVIQNPRYQVTQFGKPVTLSCSQTLNHNVMYWYQQKSSQAPKLLFHYYDKDFNNEADTPDNFQSRRPNTSFCFLDIRSPGLGDTAMYLCATSRGQGGEKLFFGSGTQLSVL.

J is TRBJ2-1 and V is TRBV7-3; 7 positions agree with TRBD2. From germline, CDR1 is SGHTA and CDR2 FQGTGA. The CDR3 length is 16 residues. V gave up 5 bases and J gave up 9 bases; unmatched junction bases: 16. The CDR3, as DNA: TGTGCCAGCAGCCACCAATCCCGGGACTACGCTCCTGAGCAGTTCTTC. Encoded protein: CASSHQSRDYAPEQFF.

CDR3 protein: CASSEQGLAGGKQYF. In DNA, the CDR3 is TGTGCCAGCAGTGAACAGGGACTAGCGGGAGGGAAGCAGTACTTC. This chain links TRBV25-1 with TRBJ2-7; 16 bases match TRBD2. Germline V gives CDR1 MGHDK, CDR2 SYGVNS. The CDR3 is 15 residues long. Trimming at V came to 2 bases and at J to 8 bases, leaving 3 bases not matched to a gene.

This clone has more than one count but fewer than ten. The chain is built from TRBV6-6 and TRBJ2-1; 11 bases fit TRBD2. Germline V gene sequence: CDR1 MNHNY, CDR2 SVGAGI (reference sequence). This CDR3 comprises 16 residues. Trimming removed 2 bases from V and 8 bases from J; junction bases left unmatched: 8. The CDR3 here is CASSYPTSGSGDEQFF. As DNA, the CDR3 is TGTGCCAGCAGTTACCCCACTAGCGGGAGTGGGGATGAGCAGTTCTTC.

In its sample, this clone was seen a few times. The chain uses TRBV6-5 and TRBJ2-3, with 7 positions matching TRBD2. The CDR3 runs to 15 residues. The V gene's germline CDR1 is MNHEY and CDR2 SVGAGI. V shed 2 bases and J 4 bases; nucleotides not matched to a gene: 6. The CDR3 DNA sequence: TGTGCCAGCAGTTACGATTCTAGCGGAGCAGATACGCAGTATTTT. This sequence encodes CASSYDSSGADTQYF.

This sequence joins TRBV5-1 and TRBJ2-7; 9 bases line up with TRBD1. CDR3 size: 15 residues. With 0 bases clipped from V and 2 bases from J, the junction kept 3 bases outside the gene matches. Germline CDR1 reads SGHRS; CDR2 reads YFSETQ. CDR3 nucleotides: TGCGCCAGCAGCTTGGGGACAGGGGTGACCTACGAGCAGTACTTC. Protein sequence: CASSLGTGVTYEQYF.

V and J are TRBV19 and TRBJ1-4; TRBD1 is a possible D gene (6 bases). The germline V gene has CDR1 LNHDA and CDR2 SQIVND (reference sequence). CDR3 length equals 15 residues. V dropped 6 bases and J dropped 3 bases, with 14 bases sitting between them. The DNA for the CDR3 is TGTGCCAGTAGGGAACAGGGTGCGGCTAATGAAAAACTGTTTTTT. It yields the protein CASREQGAANEKLFF. Complete variable domain (other parts from reference TRBV19 and TRBJ1-4): DGGITQSPKYLFRKEGQNVTLSCEQNLNHDAMYWYRQDPGQGLRLIYYSQIVNDFQKGDIAEGYSVSREKKESFPLTVTSAQKNPTAFYLCASREQGAANEKLFFGSGTQLSVL.

This clone was observed a few times. V and J are TRBV28 and TRBJ1-2; 7 bases agree with TRBD1. The trim removed 6 bases at V and 4 bases at J, leaving 5 bases unmatched. This CDR3 region has 13 residues. CDR1 is MDHEN, CDR2 SYDVKM, per germline. The CDR3 DNA is TGTGCCAGCAGACCCGACAGGGCCTATGGCTACACCTTC. Residues: CASRPDRAYGYTF.

This chain uses TRBV28 with TRBJ1-1; the D gene is possibly TRBD1 (6 bases). This CDR3 has 13 amino acids. V was shortened by 4 bases and J by 5 bases, with 11 bases between the two germline ends. The V gene's germline CDR1 is MDHEN and CDR2 SYDVKM. The CDR3 bases are TGTGCCAGCAGTTACAGGGTCAGGACTGAAGCTTTCTTT. This translates into CASSYRVRTEAFF.

This rearrangement joins TRBV28 to TRBJ1-2, with D possibly TRBD1 on 5 matching bases. Between the trimmed V and J ends, which lost 3 bases and 5 bases, there was a span of 7 bases. The V gene's germline CDR1 is MDHEN and CDR2 SYDVKM. This CDR3 is built from 12 residues. DNA for the CDR3: TGTGCCAGCAGTTTGGGGCCTTATGGCTACACCTTC. This translates into CASSLGPYGYTF.

The chain couples TRBV28 to TRBJ2-7; 7 nucleotides line up with TRBD1. CDR1 is MDHEN, CDR2 SYDVKM, per germline. The CDR3 length is 14 residues. V was clipped by 11 bases and J by 2 bases; unmatched bases: 12. The CDR3, as DNA: TGTGCCTCGGCCTTTTTGACAGGGACCTACGAGCAGTACTTC. Translating it yields CASAFLTGTYEQYF.

This clone has only a few counts. The rearrangement links TRBV30 to TRBJ1-1; possible D gene TRBD1, 5 bases. The CDR3 has 13 amino acids. V was trimmed by 4 bases and J by 6 bases, leaving 15 bases between them. The germline V gene has CDR1 GTSNPN and CDR2 SVGIG (reference sequence). In DNA, the CDR3 is TGTGCCTGGAAGCTTACAGGCTTATCTGAAGCTTTCTTT. The encoded protein is CAWKLTGLSEAFF.

The chain is built from TRBV5-4 and TRBJ2-3, with D tentatively TRBD1 (6 bases). The length of the CDR3 is 14 residues. Looked up from germline, CDR1 is SGHNT and CDR2 is YYREEE (reference sequence). Trimming shortened V by 2 bases and J by 6 bases, and 13 bases separated the two germline ends. The CDR3 reads CASSLRQGKDTQYF. CDR3 coding DNA: TGTGCCAGCAGCTTAAGGCAGGGGAAGGATACGCAGTATTTT.

The CDR3 loop is CAWSVGGYNEQFF. The CDR3 nucleotides read TGTGCCTGGAGTGTAGGCGGGTACAATGAGCAGTTCTTC. The chain couples TRBV30 to TRBJ2-1; tentative D call: TRBD2 (5 bases). This CDR3 comprises 13 residues. V was trimmed by 0 bases and J by 4 bases, leaving 7 bases between them. The germline gives CDR1 GTSNPN, CDR2 SVGIG (reference sequence).

The chain is built from TRBV7-2 and TRBJ2-5, with 7 bases fitting TRBD1. Judging by the DNA end, TRBJ2-7 fits better; the J call may be wrong. Germline CDR1 reads SGHTA; CDR2 reads FQGNSA. The CDR3 has 14 amino acids. The CDR3 DNA is TGTGCCAGCAGCCGCCAGGCCCGACAGGGCGAGCAGTACTTC. The encoded protein is CASSRQARQGEQYF.

This clone was counted between two and nine times. V gene TRBV28 combines with J gene TRBJ1-1; D not resolved. The CDR3 is 12 residues long. V was cut by 5 bases and J by 1 base, with 5 bases left in between. The germline gives CDR1 MDHEN, CDR2 SYDVKM. CDR3 DNA: TGTGCCAGCAGTCCAGGGAACACTGAAGCTTTCTTT. Translation: CASSPGNTEAFF. Supplemented by reference TRBV28 and TRBJ1-1, the full variable domain reads DVKVTQSSRYLVKRTGEKVFLECVQDMDHENMFWYRQDPGLGLRLIYFSYDVKMKEKGDIPEGYSVSREKKERFSLILESASTNQTSMYLCASSPGNTEAFFGQGTRLTVV.

This clone came up once. The chain has TRBV9 and TRBJ1-5; tentatively, D is TRBD1 (5 bases). CDR1 and CDR2 (germline): SGDLS, YYNGEE. The CDR3 is made up of 13 amino acids. The V gene lost 3 bases and the J gene lost 4 bases, with 8 bases spanning the gap. The CDR3 coding sequence is TGTGCCAGCAGCGAGACAGTAAATCAGCCCCAGCATTTT. Translation: CASSETVNQPQHF.

The chain joins TRBV4-2 to TRBJ2-7, with 9 bases aligning to TRBD1. CDR1 and CDR2 from the germline V gene are LGHNA and YNFKEQ. The ends lost 4 bases at V and 3 bases at J; junction bases unmatched: 10. This CDR3 has 16 amino acids. The DNA for the CDR3 is TGTGCCAGCAGCCTAAGCCCAGCGGGACAGGGCTACGAGCAGTACTTC. It translates to CASSLSPAGQGYEQYF.

The chain uses TRBV25-1 and TRBJ2-2; tentative D call: TRBD1 (5 bases). Trimming cost V 7 bases and J 6 bases, with 9 bases left between them. The germline V gene has CDR1 MGHDK and CDR2 SYGVNS. The CDR3 sequence is 12 residues long. The CDR3 bases are TGTGCCAGCATAGGGGATGCCGGGGAGCTGTTTTTT. Protein product: CASIGDAGELFF.

This sequence joins TRBV5-4 and TRBJ1-1; the D gene is possibly TRBD1 (5 bases). The V and J ends lost 2 bases and 5 bases respectively, with 10 bases between them. The CDR3 totals 13 residues. Germline V gene lookup returns CDR1 SGHNT and CDR2 YYREEE (reference sequence). CDR3 amino acids: CASSFSGTTEAFF. The CDR3, as DNA: TGTGCCAGCAGCTTCTCAGGGACTACTGAAGCTTTCTTT.

The rearrangement uses TRBV5-4 and TRBJ2-1; D is unclear. Germline V CDR1 and CDR2: SGHNT, YYREEE (reference sequence). Deletions cut 4 bases from V and 0 bases from J, with 17 bases between. This CDR3 is built from 17 residues. The DNA of the CDR3 is TGTGCCAGCAGCCGTTCCTATTTGAGCAACTCCTACAATGAGCAGTTCTTC. Amino acids: CASSRSYLSNSYNEQFF.

This clone was observed a single time. The gene calls are TRBV14 and TRBJ1-1; D unclear. Germline V gene data show CDR1 as SGHDN and CDR2 as FVKESK. Trimming took 4 bases from V and 4 from J, leaving 19 bases between them. The CDR3 totals 16 residues. Here the CDR3 DNA reads TGTGCCAGCAGCCCCCAGAATCGACGGCCGGGCACTGAAGCTTTCTTT. It specifies CASSPQNRRPGTEAFF.

Regarding this clone: In the same sample, other DNA sequences code for this CDR3. V usage is TRBV7-6 and J usage is TRBJ2-3; TRBD2 is a possible D gene (6 bases). Germline lookup yields CDR1 SGHVS and CDR2 FNYEAQ. This CDR3 region has 16 residues. The V and J ends lost 3 bases and 0 bases respectively, with 13 bases between them. As DNA, the CDR3 is TGTGCCAGCAGCTTGGGCTTAGCGGCTAGCACAGATACGCAGTATTTT. It is translated as CASSLGLAASTDTQYF.

This chain uses TRBV9 with TRBJ1-2, with a possible D match to TRBD1 (6 bases). The length of the CDR3 is 15 residues. Germline loops: CDR1 SGDLS, CDR2 YYNGEE. V was cut by 3 bases and J by 5 bases, with 17 bases left in between. The CDR3 here is CASSAKGGARYGYTF. Here the CDR3 DNA reads TGTGCCAGCAGCGCCAAGGGGGGGGCGAGGTATGGCTACACCTTC.

This chain connects TRBV6-5 to TRBJ2-3, with 7 bases that match TRBD2. Germline lookup yields CDR1 MNHEY and CDR2 SVGAGI. This CDR3 spans 15 amino acids. V trimming: 6 bases; J trimming: 2 bases; junction bases outside the gene matches: 8. The CDR3 protein is CASRRTSPSTDTQYF. DNA for the CDR3: TGTGCCAGCAGACGGACTAGTCCGTCCACAGATACGCAGTATTTT.